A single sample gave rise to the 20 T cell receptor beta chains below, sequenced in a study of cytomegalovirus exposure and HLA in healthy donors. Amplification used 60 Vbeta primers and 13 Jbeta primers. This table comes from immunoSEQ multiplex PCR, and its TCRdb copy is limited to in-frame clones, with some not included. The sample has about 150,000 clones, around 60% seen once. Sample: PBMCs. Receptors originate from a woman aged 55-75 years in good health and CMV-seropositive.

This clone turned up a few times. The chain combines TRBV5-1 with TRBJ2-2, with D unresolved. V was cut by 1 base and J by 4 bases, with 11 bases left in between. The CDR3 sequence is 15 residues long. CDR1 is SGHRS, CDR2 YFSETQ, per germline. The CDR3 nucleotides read TGCGCCAGCAGCTTGAACCCCCCGGGCACCGGGGAGCTGTTTTTT. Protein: CASSLNPPGTGELFF.

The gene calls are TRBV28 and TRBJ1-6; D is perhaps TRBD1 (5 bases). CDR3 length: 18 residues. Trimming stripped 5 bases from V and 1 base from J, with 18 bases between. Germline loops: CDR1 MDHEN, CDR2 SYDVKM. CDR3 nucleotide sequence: TGTGCCAGCAGTCGCGACAGATCTCACGGATCCTATAATTCACCCCTCCACTTT. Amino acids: CASSRDRSHGSYNSPLHF.

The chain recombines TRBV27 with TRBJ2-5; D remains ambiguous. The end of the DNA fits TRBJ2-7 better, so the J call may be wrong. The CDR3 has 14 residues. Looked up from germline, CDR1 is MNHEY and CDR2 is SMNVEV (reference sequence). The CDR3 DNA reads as TGTGCCAGCAGTTTGGGCTGGTCCGACTACGAGCAGTACTTC. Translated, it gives CASSLGWSDYEQYF.

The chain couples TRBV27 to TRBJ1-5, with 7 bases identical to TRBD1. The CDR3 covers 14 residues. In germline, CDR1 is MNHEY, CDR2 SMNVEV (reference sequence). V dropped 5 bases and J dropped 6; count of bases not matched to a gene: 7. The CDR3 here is CASSGGQYLQPQHF. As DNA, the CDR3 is TGTGCCAGCAGTGGGGGACAGTACCTTCAGCCCCAGCATTTT.

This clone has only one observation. The CDR3 sequence is CASSYRQGATNEKLFF. CDR3 nucleotide sequence: TGTGCCAGCAGTTACAGACAGGGCGCAACTAATGAAAAACTGTTTTTT. The chain combines TRBV6-5 with TRBJ1-4; 7 bases fit TRBD1. The V and J ends lost 2 bases and 0 bases, in that order; junction bases with no gene match: 3. CDR3 length: 16 residues. Germline V CDR1 and CDR2: MNHEY, SVGAGI.

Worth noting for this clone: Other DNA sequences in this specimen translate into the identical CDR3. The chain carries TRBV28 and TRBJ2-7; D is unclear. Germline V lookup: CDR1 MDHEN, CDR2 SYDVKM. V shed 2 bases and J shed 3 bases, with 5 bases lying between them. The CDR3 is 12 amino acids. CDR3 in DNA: TGTGCCAGCAGTTTACCCCTCTACGAGCAGTACTTC. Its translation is CASSLPLYEQYF.

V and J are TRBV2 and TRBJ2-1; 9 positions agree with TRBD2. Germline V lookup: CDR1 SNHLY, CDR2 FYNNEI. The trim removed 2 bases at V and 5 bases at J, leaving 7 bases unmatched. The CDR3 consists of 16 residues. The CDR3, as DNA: TGTGCCAGCAGTGAAATGAATAGCGGGAGAGACAATGAGCAGTTCTTC. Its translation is CASSEMNSGRDNEQFF.

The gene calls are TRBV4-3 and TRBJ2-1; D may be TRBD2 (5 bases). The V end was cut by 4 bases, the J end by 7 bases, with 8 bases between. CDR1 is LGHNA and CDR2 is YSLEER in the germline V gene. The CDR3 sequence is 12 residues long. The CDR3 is CASSRTGNEQFF. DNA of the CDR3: TGCGCCAGCAGCCGGACTGGGAATGAGCAGTTCTTC.

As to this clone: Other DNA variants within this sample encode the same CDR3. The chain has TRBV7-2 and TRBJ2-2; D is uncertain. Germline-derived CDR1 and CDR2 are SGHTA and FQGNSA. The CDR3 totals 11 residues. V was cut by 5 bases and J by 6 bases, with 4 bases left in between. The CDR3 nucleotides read TGTGCCAGCAGCCCAGCCGGGGAGCTGTTTTTT. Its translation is CASSPAGELFF.

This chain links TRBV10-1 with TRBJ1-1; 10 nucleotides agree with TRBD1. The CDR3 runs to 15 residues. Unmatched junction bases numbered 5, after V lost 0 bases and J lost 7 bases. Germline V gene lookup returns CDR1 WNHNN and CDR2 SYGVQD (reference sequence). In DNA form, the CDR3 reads TGCGCCAGCAGTGAGTCGAGACAGGGGGCAGGTGAAGCTTTCTTT. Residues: CASSESRQGAGEAFF.

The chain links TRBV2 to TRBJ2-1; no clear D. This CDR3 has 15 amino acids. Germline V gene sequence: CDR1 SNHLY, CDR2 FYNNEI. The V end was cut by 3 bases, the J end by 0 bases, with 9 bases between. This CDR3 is CASSDAYSSYNEQFF. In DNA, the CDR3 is TGTGCCAGCAGTGACGCTTACAGCTCCTACAATGAGCAGTTCTTC. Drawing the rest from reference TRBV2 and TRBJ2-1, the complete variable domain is EPEVTQTPSHQVTQMGQEVILRCVPISNHLYFYWYRQILGQKVEFLVSFYNNEISEKSEIFDDQFSVERPDGSNFTLKIRSTKLEDSAMYFCASSDAYSSYNEQFFGPGTRLTVL.

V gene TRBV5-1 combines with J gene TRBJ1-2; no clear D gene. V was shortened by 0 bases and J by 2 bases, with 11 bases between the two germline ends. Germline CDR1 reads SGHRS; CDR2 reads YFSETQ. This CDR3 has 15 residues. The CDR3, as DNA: TGCGCCAGCAGCTTGGACGACGGGGAGAACTATGGCTACACCTTC. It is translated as CASSLDDGENYGYTF.

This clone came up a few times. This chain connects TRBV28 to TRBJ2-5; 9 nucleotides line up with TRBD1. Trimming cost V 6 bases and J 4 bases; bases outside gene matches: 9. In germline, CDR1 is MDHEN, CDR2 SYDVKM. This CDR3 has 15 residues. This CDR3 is CASSITGGAGETQYF. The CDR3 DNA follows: TGTGCCAGCAGCATTACAGGGGGCGCAGGAGAGACCCAGTACTTC.

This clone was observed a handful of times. The CDR3 spells CASSITYSGSEQYF. The DNA of the CDR3 is TGTGCCAGTAGTATTACATACAGTGGCTCCGAGCAGTACTTC. V gene TRBV19 combines with J gene TRBJ2-7; D not resolved. Germline CDR1 reads LNHDA; CDR2 reads SQIVND (reference sequence). The V and J ends lost 3 bases and 6 bases respectively, with 15 bases between them. The CDR3 consists of 14 residues.

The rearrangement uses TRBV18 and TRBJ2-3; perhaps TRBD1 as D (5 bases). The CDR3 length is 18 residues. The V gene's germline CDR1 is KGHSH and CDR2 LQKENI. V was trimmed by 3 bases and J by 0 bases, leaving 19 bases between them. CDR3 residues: CASSPQGFWDFSTDTQYF. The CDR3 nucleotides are TGTGCCAGCTCACCCCAGGGTTTTTGGGATTTTAGCACAGATACGCAGTATTTT. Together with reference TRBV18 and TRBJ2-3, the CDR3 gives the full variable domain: NAGVMQNPRHLVRRRGQEARLRCSPMKGHSHVYWYRQLPEEGLKFMVYLQKENIIDESGMPKERFSAEFPKEGPSILRIQQVVRGDSAAYFCASSPQGFWDFSTDTQYFGPGTRLTVL.

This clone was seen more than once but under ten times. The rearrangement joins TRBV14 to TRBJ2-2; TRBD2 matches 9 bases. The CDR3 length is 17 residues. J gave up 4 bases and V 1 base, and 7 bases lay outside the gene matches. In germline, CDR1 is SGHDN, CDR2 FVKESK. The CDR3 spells CASSQGLADFSTGELFF. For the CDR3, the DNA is TGTGCCAGCAGCCAAGGACTAGCGGATTTTTCCACCGGGGAGCTGTTTTTT.

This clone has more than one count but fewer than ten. CDR3 amino acids: CASSPLNLRERGSNEQFF. The CDR3 DNA follows: TGTGCCAGCAGCCCGCTAAACCTACGGGAGAGGGGTTCCAATGAGCAGTTCTTC. The chain uses TRBV14 and TRBJ2-1, with D possibly matching TRBD2 (6 bases). This CDR3 has 18 residues. Per germline, CDR1 SGHDN and CDR2 FVKESK. V lost 4 bases and J 6 bases, leaving 25 bases between the germline ends.

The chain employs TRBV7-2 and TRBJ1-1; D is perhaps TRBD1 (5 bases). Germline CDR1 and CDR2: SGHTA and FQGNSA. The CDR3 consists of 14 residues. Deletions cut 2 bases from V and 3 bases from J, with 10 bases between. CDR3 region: CASSLYGGDTEAFF. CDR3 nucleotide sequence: TGTGCCAGCAGCTTATATGGGGGGGACACTGAAGCTTTCTTT.

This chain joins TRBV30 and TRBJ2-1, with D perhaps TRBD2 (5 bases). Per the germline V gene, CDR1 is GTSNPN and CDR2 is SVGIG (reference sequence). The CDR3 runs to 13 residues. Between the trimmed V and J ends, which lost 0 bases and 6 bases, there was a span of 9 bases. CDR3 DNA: TGTGCCTGGAGTGTAATGAGGGTCAATGAGCAGTTCTTC. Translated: CAWSVMRVNEQFF.

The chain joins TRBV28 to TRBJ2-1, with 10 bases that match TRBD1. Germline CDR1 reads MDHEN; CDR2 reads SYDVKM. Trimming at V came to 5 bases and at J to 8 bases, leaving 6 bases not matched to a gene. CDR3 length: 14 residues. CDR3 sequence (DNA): TGTGCCAGCAGTAACCGGGACAGGGGCTATGAGCAGTTCTTC. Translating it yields CASSNRDRGYEQFF.